What follows describes a single T cell receptor beta chain. This clonotype has more than one count but fewer than ten. This receptor's antigen is unknown. No much larger clone exists at a distance of one base, and base qualities are not known. These data originate in a study of blood T cells in healthy people across ages (dated by TCRdb to between 2014 and 2017). Looking at the study overall: In model experiments, roughly one uniquely barcoded TCR beta cDNA molecule per two T cells was captured by template switching. The study measured age-related changes in TCR beta repertoire diversity using deep sequencing normalized with unique cDNA molecular identifiers. Four age groups were formed from the donors: young (average approximately 16 years), middle-aged (approximately 39), aged (about 62) and long-lived (about 75). To avoid experimental bias, donors of different ages were spread randomly across the sequencing lanes. The study analyzed two additional independent replicas of 1 million unique cDNA reads from the same blood draw for two donors, one aged 18 to 29 and one aged 80 or older. General findings and caveats noted by the study authors: A strong correlation was found between observed TCR beta diversity and the percentage of naive T cells measured by flow cytometry. Because the CMV infection status of the donors was unknown, age-related changes in expanded clonotypes may potentially have been confounded. Compared with the aged group, more naive CD4+ T cells, fewer expanded clones and increased TCR diversity were shown by the long-lived group, suggesting age selection. Total diversity estimates from one million sequenced T cells were considered lower bounds and underestimates. As age increased, observed TCR beta diversity per million T cells dropped in a roughly linear way, and a significant reduction was already evident by age 40. Because profiling used bulk unsorted PBMCs, naive and antigen-experienced compartments could not be compared conclusively.

The V and J ends are trimmed by 5 bases and 8 bases, leaving 16 bases between them. Taken from cysteine to phenylalanine, the CDR3 has 15 residues. Only the CDR3 portion is preserved as DNA: 45 bases, with reading frame beginning at the first base. As encoded in the germline V gene, CDR1 is SNHLY while CDR2 is FYNNEI. Donors were 39 systemically healthy Caucasian individuals from Russia aged roughly 6 to 95 years. Each donor gave approximately 10 milliliters of peripheral blood, collected into EDTA-treated Vacutainer tubes. Ficoll-Paque density-gradient centrifugation was used to isolate PBMCs, with at least 7 million per sample. Trizol reagent was used to extract total RNA from PBMCs, with at least 5.5 micrograms per sample. The percentages of naive CD45RAhigh/CD27high T cells were determined by flow cytometry on a PBMC aliquot from every donor. Library method: 5' RACE. TCRdb records Illumina HiSeq 2500 as the sequencer. A second PCR of roughly 7 to 12 cycles was performed with a sample-barcoded 5' primer and a J-beta primer mix. A unique molecular identifier was introduced onto each TCR beta cDNA molecule by a template-switch 5' adaptor carrying 12 random nucleotides. At least 2.5 million CDR3-containing paired-end reads were obtained from each sample. First-strand cDNA synthesis was performed from all RNA using the Mint cDNA synthesis kit, with priming by a TRBC-specific oligonucleotide. All cDNA was treated with uracil-DNA glycosylase and then went through a first 18-cycle PCR with the universal primers M1SS and BC2_uni_R. On the study's bioinformatics: For normalization, 1 million high-quality reads were randomly selected from each sample, with every read carrying a distinct molecular identifier. Reads sharing molecular identifiers were discarded rather than binned into consensus sequences. MiTCR, with a Q25 quality threshold and the strictest error-elimination algorithm, was used for CDR3 identification, clonotype clustering and error correction. A nonparametric unseen species model with Euler transformation was used to estimate a lower bound on total TCR beta diversity. Using fastp at Q25 and MiXCR, TCRdb reprocessed the public reads and kept productive beta chains. Duplicate CDR3 protein sequences are folded into a single record with the most common DNA and genes. TCRdb's processing, not the authors' own work, is the source of the V and J calls. For this sample there are 870,000 or so distinct CDR3 sequences; around 26% appear just once. Clones ranked in the top ten supply around a sixth of the sample.

Sequencing used blood. This receptor chain uses TRBV2 and TRBJ1-6, with no confident D gene call. This receptor was obtained from a woman of 80 years or more in good health. The bases read TGTGCCAGCAGTATCGGGATCCCGAGGGATTCACCCCTCCACTTT. Protein translation: CASSIGIPRDSPLHF. The entire variable domain, with the stretches around the CDR3 drawn from the reference TRBV2 and TRBJ1-6 proteins, is EPEVTQTPSHQVTQMGQEVILRCVPISNHLYFYWYRQILGQKVEFLVSFYNNEISEKSEIFDDQFSVERPDGSNFTLKIRSTKLEDSAMYFCASSIGIPRDSPLHFGNGTRLTVT.